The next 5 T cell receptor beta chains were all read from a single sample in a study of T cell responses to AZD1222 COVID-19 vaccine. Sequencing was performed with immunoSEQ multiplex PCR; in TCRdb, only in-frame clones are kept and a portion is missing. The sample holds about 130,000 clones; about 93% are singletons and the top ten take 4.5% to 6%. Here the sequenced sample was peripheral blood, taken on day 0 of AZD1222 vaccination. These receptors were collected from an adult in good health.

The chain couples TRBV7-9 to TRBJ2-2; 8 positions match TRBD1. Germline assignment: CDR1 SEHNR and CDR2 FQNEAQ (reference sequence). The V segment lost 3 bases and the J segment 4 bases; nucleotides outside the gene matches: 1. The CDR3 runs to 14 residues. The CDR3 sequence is CASSFQGATGELFF. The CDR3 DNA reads TGTGCCAGCAGCTTCCAGGGGGCCACCGGGGAGCTGTTTTTT.

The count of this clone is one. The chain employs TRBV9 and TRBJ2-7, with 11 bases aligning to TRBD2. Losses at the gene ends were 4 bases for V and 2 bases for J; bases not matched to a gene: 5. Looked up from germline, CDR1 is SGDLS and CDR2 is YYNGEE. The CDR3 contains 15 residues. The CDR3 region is CASSRTSGLTYEQYF. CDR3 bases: TGTGCCAGCAGCAGGACTAGCGGGTTAACCTACGAGCAGTACTTC.

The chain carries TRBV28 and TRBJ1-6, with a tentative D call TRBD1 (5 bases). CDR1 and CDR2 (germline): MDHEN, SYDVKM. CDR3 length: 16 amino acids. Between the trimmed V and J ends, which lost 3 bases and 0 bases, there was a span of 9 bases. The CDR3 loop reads CASSLDKSSYNSPLHF. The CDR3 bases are TGTGCCAGCAGTTTGGACAAGAGCTCCTATAATTCACCCCTCCACTTT. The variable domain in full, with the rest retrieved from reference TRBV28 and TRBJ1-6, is DVKVTQSSRYLVKRTGEKVFLECVQDMDHENMFWYRQDPGLGLRLIYFSYDVKMKEKGDIPEGYSVSREKKERFSLILESASTNQTSMYLCASSLDKSSYNSPLHFGNGTRLTVT.

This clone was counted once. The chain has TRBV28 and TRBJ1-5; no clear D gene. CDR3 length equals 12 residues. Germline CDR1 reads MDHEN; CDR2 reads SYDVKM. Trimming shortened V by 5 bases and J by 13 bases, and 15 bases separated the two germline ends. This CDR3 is CASSTHGATQHF. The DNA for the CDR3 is TGTGCCAGCAGTACCCATGGAGCTACGCAGCATTTT.

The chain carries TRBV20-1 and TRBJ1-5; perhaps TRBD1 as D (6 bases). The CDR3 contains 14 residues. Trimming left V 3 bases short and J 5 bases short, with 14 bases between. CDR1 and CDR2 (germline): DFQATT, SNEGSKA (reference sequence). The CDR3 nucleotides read TGCAGTGCTAGTGGGGCGACAGGCTATCAGCCCCAGCATTTT. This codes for CSASGATGYQPQHF.